This is a list of T cell receptor beta chains from one sample in a study of OX40 agonist ivuxolimab in advanced cancers. Sequenced by immunoSEQ multiplex PCR; TCRdb stores in-frame clones only, minus some. The sample contains about 38,000 clones, about 74% of which appear only once. The starting material was CD4+ or CD8+ T cells sorted from blood, obtained in a trial of the OX40 agonist ivuxolimab. The source is an adult with an advanced solid tumor such as melanoma, head and neck, liver or kidney cancer. Both conserved end residues are part of each CDR3. D genes are given only for firm matches. The size of a clone is reported for some rows only, either as once, few or many, or as a class for expanded clones.

d_call	v_call	j_call	clone_size	cdr3_aa	cdr3_nt
TRBD2	TRBV7-6	TRBJ2-2	-	CASSLVAGVGTGELFF	TGTGCCAGCAGCTTAGTAGCGGGAGTAGGTACCGGGGAGCTGTTTTTT
TRBD1	TRBV30	TRBJ1-1	-	CAWNRQGNTEAFF	TGTGCCTGGAATCGACAGGGAAACACTGAAGCTTTCTTT
-	TRBV9	TRBJ2-5	-	CASSVSGETQYF	TGTGCCAGCAGCGTATCCGGGGAGACCCAGTACTTC
-	TRBV5-1	TRBJ1-4	once	CASSLGGTTNEKLFF	TGCGCCAGCAGCTTGGGTGGGACAACTAATGAAAAACTGTTTTTT
-	TRBV30	TRBJ1-5	-	CAWSGGLYDQPQHF	TGTGCCTGGAGTGGGGGGCTTTACGATCAGCCCCAGCATTTT
TRBD2	TRBV5-8	TRBJ2-1	-	CASSPALLAVNEQFF	TGTGCCAGCAGCCCGGCATTACTAGCGGTCAATGAGCAGTTCTTC
TRBD2	TRBV28	TRBJ2-1	-	CASSALAGDSGEQFF	TGTGCCAGCAGTGCCCTAGCGGGAGATTCAGGGGAGCAGTTCTTC
-	TRBV25-1	TRBJ2-6	-	CASSSDSGANVLTF	TGTGCCAGCAGTAGTGACTCTGGGGCCAACGTCCTGACTTTC
-	TRBV18	TRBJ1-5	-	CASSPDLRGQPQHF	TGTGCCAGCTCACCGGACCTTAGAGGTCAGCCCCAGCATTTT
-	TRBV7-8	TRBJ2-7	-	CASSFDYEQYF	TGTGCCAGCAGCTTTGATTACGAGCAGTACTTC
-	TRBV27	TRBJ2-7	-	CASSLTAESQYF	TGTGCCAGCAGTTTAACCGCCGAGTCACAGTACTTC
-	TRBV9	TRBJ1-4	-	CASSVGEGGLGEKLFF	TGTGCCAGCAGCGTGGGGGAGGGGGGCCTCGGAGAAAAACTGTTTTTT
TRBD2	TRBV14	TRBJ2-1	-	CASSLLTSGSGHEQFF	TGTGCCAGCAGCCTACTGACTAGCGGGAGTGGACATGAGCAGTTCTTC
-	TRBV28	TRBJ1-5	-	CASSGLANQPQHF	TGTGCCAGCAGTGGGTTAGCCAATCAGCCCCAGCATTTT
-	TRBV19	TRBJ2-3	-	CASRPRGAGTDTQYF	TGTGCCAGTAGGCCGAGGGGCGCCGGCACAGATACGCAGTATTTT
-	TRBV2	TRBJ2-1	medium-sized	CASTLNNEQFF	TGTGCCAGCACTCTAAACAATGAGCAGTTCTTC
TRBD1	TRBV5-8	TRBJ2-7	once	CASSYKYSPGTGKKSYEQYF	TGTGCCAGCAGCTATAAGTATTCCCCCGGGACAGGGAAGAAGTCCTACGAGCAGTACTTC
-	TRBV28	TRBJ2-5	-	CASSSPVALRQETQYF	TGTGCCAGCAGTTCGCCGGTAGCGCTTCGCCAAGAGACCCAGTACTTC
TRBD2	TRBV10-3	TRBJ2-2	-	CAIKGTSASRGTGELFF	TGTGCCATCAAAGGCACTAGCGCATCTCGGGGGACCGGGGAGCTGTTTTTT
-	TRBV28	TRBJ2-2	-	CASHGELFF	TGTGCCAGCCACGGGGAGCTGTTTTTT
-	TRBV30	TRBJ1-5	-	CAWSVQGNQPQHF	TGTGCCTGGAGTGTACAAGGGAATCAGCCCCAGCATTTT
-	TRBV2	TRBJ2-7	-	CASSAAGRGGSYEQYF	TGTGCCAGCAGTGCGGCCGGCAGGGGAGGGTCCTACGAGCAGTACTTC
TRBD2	TRBV10-3	TRBJ2-1	-	CAISAGTSGSHEQFF	TGTGCCATCAGTGCCGGGACTAGCGGGAGCCATGAGCAGTTCTTC
-	TRBV5-1	TRBJ2-1	-	CASSLESSYNEQFF	TGCGCCAGCAGCTTAGAGAGCTCCTACAATGAGCAGTTCTTC
TRBD2	TRBV4-2	TRBJ2-7	-	CASSQDLTSGPYEQYF	TGTGCCAGCAGCCAAGATCTCACTAGCGGTCCATACGAGCAGTACTTC
-	TRBV28	TRBJ2-6	once	CASSFGGSGANVLTF	TGTGCCAGCAGTTTCGGGGGCTCTGGGGCCAACGTCCTGACTTTC
TRBD1	TRBV7-3	TRBJ2-7	-	CASSLGDRAHEQYF	TGTGCCAGCAGCTTAGGGGACAGGGCCCACGAGCAGTACTTC
TRBD2	TRBV2	TRBJ2-6	-	CASSGGLAGVPLGANVLTF	TGTGCCAGCAGTGGAGGACTAGCGGGAGTCCCCCTCGGGGCCAACGTCCTGACTTTC
TRBD1	TRBV6-5	TRBJ2-2	-	CASSYSRTGRSGELFF	TGTGCCAGCAGTTACTCCCGGACAGGGCGGAGCGGGGAGCTGTTTTTT
TRBD2	TRBV4-2	TRBJ2-7	-	CASSQGTSENYEQYF	TGTGCCAGCAGCCAAGGGACTAGCGAGAACTACGAGCAGTACTTC
-	TRBV7-9	TRBJ2-7	-	CASSLAIDRLLTYEQYF	TGTGCCAGCAGCTTAGCGATAGACCGGTTATTGACCTACGAGCAGTACTTC
-	TRBV29-1	TRBJ1-4	-	CSVASTNEKLFF	TGCAGCGTTGCTTCAACTAATGAAAAACTGTTTTTT
-	TRBV6-1	TRBJ2-1	-	CASSEQVYNEQFF	TGTGCCAGCAGTGAACAGGTCTACAATGAGCAGTTCTTC
-	TRBV6-5	TRBJ1-2	-	CASSYSGTDNYGYTF	TGTGCCAGCAGTTACTCAGGGACGGATAACTATGGCTACACCTTC
-	TRBV4-3	TRBJ2-7	-	CASSQNTGFYSYEQYF	TGCGCCAGCAGCCAAAATACAGGGTTCTACTCCTACGAGCAGTACTTC
-	TRBV29-1	TRBJ1-1	-	CSVGHSYTEAFF	TGCAGCGTGGGACACTCCTACACTGAAGCTTTCTTT
TRBD2	TRBV7-7	TRBJ2-5	-	CASSPGTSGSVTQYF	TGTGCCAGCAGCCCCGGGACTAGCGGGTCCGTAACCCAGTACTTC
-	TRBV25-1	TRBJ2-7	-	CASSPLGWSYEQYF	TGTGCCAGCAGTCCCCTCGGATGGAGCTACGAGCAGTACTTC
-	TRBV12-5	TRBJ2-7	-	CASGLGRGAEQYF	TGTGCTAGTGGTTTGGGACGGGGTGCCGAGCAGTACTTC
TRBD1	TRBV10-3	TRBJ1-2	-	CAISESRTGGYTF	TGTGCCATCAGTGAGTCCCGGACAGGGGGCTACACCTTC
-	TRBV19	TRBJ2-5	-	CASSTGSQETQYF	TGTGCCAGTAGTACGGGCAGCCAAGAGACCCAGTACTTC
-	TRBV6-6	TRBJ1-1	-	CASSYSGDTTEAFF	TGTGCCAGCAGTTACTCGGGGGACACCACTGAAGCTTTCTTT
-	TRBV30	TRBJ2-7	-	CAWSEAYEQYF	TGTGCCTGGAGTGAAGCCTACGAGCAGTACTTC
-	TRBV2	TRBJ2-1	once	CASSESQVGEQFF	TGTGCCAGCAGTGAAAGTCAAGTCGGTGAGCAGTTCTTC
TRBD1	TRBV6-1	TRBJ1-2	-	CASSEEAGGSGYTF	TGTGCCAGCAGTGAAGAGGCAGGGGGCTCTGGCTACACCTTC